These T cell receptor beta chains were read from a single sample in a study of blood T cell repertoires in COVID-19. The assay was immunoSEQ multiplex PCR, and TCRdb's table has in-frame clones only and misses some. This table holds around 160,000 clones, roughly 84% found once. The sample was peripheral blood. These receptors all stem from a human donor in a cohort sampled during active COVID-19. Each CDR3 is given with its conserved first and last residue. A D gene is named only where the DNA matches it firmly. The size of a clone is reported for some rows only, either as once, few or many, or as a class for expanded clones.

j_gene: TRBJ2-3; abundance: -; d_gene: TRBD2; v_gene: TRBV9; CDR3aa: CASSDLAGAGGDTQYF; CDR3nt: TGTGCCAGCAGCGACCTAGCGGGGGCCGGGGGGGATACGCAGTATTTT
j_gene: TRBJ1-1; abundance: -; d_gene: -; v_gene: TRBV7-9; CDR3aa: CASIMTAGTEAFF; CDR3nt: TGTGCCAGCATCATGACTGCGGGGACTGAAGCTTTCTTT
j_gene: TRBJ1-1; abundance: many; d_gene: -; v_gene: TRBV7-9; CDR3aa: CASSLEGLNTEAFF; CDR3nt: TGTGCCAGCAGCTTGGAGGGGTTGAACACTGAAGCTTTCTTT
j_gene: TRBJ1-2; abundance: few; d_gene: TRBD1; v_gene: TRBV28; CDR3aa: CASTPYDRGGWYGYTF; CDR3nt: TGTGCCAGCACCCCTTACGACAGGGGGGGATGGTATGGCTACACCTTC
j_gene: TRBJ1-2; abundance: -; d_gene: TRBD1; v_gene: TRBV5-4; CDR3aa: CASSFRDRENYGYTF; CDR3nt: TGTGCCAGCAGCTTCCGGGACAGGGAGAACTATGGCTACACCTTC
j_gene: TRBJ2-1; abundance: -; d_gene: TRBD2; v_gene: TRBV11-3; CDR3aa: CASSLVLAGNNEQFF; CDR3nt: TGTGCCAGCAGCTTAGTGCTAGCGGGGAACAATGAGCAGTTCTTC
j_gene: TRBJ2-4; abundance: -; d_gene: -; v_gene: TRBV6-5; CDR3aa: CASSEGDPQYF; CDR3nt: TGTGCCAGCTCAGAGGGTGACCCTCAATACTTC
j_gene: TRBJ2-1; abundance: -; d_gene: TRBD1; v_gene: TRBV18; CDR3aa: CASSPTGAYEQFF; CDR3nt: TGTGCCAGCTCACCAACAGGGGCATACGAGCAGTTCTTC
j_gene: TRBJ1-2; abundance: few; d_gene: -; v_gene: TRBV3-1/TRBV3-2; CDR3aa: CASSHRTGNYGYTF; CDR3nt: TGTGCCAGCAGCCACCGAACGGGGAACTATGGCTACACCTTC
j_gene: TRBJ1-4; abundance: -; d_gene: -; v_gene: TRBV27; CDR3aa: CASSRDRSATNEKLFF; CDR3nt: TGTGCCAGCAGCCGTGACAGGAGTGCAACTAATGAAAAACTGTTTTTT
j_gene: TRBJ2-1; abundance: -; d_gene: -; v_gene: TRBV9; CDR3aa: CASSPSGGGYNEQFF; CDR3nt: TGTGCCAGCAGCCCTTCGGGCGGAGGCTACAATGAGCAGTTCTTC
j_gene: TRBJ2-2; abundance: -; d_gene: -; v_gene: TRBV29-1; CDR3aa: CSVGRDTNTGELFF; CDR3nt: TGCAGCGTTGGCCGGGACACCAACACCGGGGAGCTGTTTTTT
j_gene: TRBJ1-2; abundance: -; d_gene: -; v_gene: TRBV15; CDR3aa: CATSRDREGEAYGYTF; CDR3nt: TGTGCCACCAGCAGAGATCGGGAGGGGGAAGCATATGGCTACACCTTC
j_gene: TRBJ1-2; abundance: -; d_gene: -; v_gene: TRBV12-3/TRBV12-4; CDR3aa: CASSSQGNYGYTF; CDR3nt: TGTGCCAGCAGTTCCCAGGGGAACTATGGCTACACCTTC
j_gene: TRBJ1-1; abundance: -; d_gene: -; v_gene: TRBV11-3; CDR3aa: CASSASGATEAFF; CDR3nt: TGTGCCAGCAGCGCGTCAGGGGCCACTGAAGCTTTCTTT
j_gene: TRBJ1-5; abundance: -; d_gene: -; v_gene: TRBV7-2; CDR3aa: CASSSDSYGPQHF; CDR3nt: TGTGCCAGCAGCTCGGACAGCTACGGGCCCCAGCATTTT
j_gene: TRBJ2-2; abundance: -; d_gene: -; v_gene: TRBV7-9; CDR3aa: CASSLAQGTGELFF; CDR3nt: TGTGCCAGCAGCTTAGCGCAGGGGACCGGGGAGCTGTTTTTT
j_gene: TRBJ2-2; abundance: -; d_gene: -; v_gene: TRBV9; CDR3aa: CASSVGSGNTGELFF; CDR3nt: TGTGCCAGCAGCGTAGGTTCGGGGAACACCGGGGAGCTGTTTTTT
j_gene: TRBJ1-2; abundance: once; d_gene: TRBD1; v_gene: TRBV19; CDR3aa: CASTPPRGRGDGYTF; CDR3nt: TGTGCCAGTACCCCCCCCAGGGGGCGCGGGGATGGCTACACCTTC
j_gene: TRBJ2-7; abundance: -; d_gene: TRBD1; v_gene: TRBV5-6; CDR3aa: CASSSGTVYEQYF; CDR3nt: TGTGCCAGCAGCTCCGGGACAGTCTACGAGCAGTACTTC
j_gene: TRBJ1-2; abundance: -; d_gene: TRBD1; v_gene: TRBV11-2; CDR3aa: CASRVGQGRYGYTF; CDR3nt: TGTGCCAGCAGGGTGGGACAGGGGAGATATGGCTACACCTTC
j_gene: TRBJ2-1; abundance: -; d_gene: -; v_gene: TRBV28; CDR3aa: CASSLPALEQFF; CDR3nt: TGTGCCAGCAGTTTACCCGCACTTGAGCAGTTCTTC
j_gene: TRBJ1-4; abundance: -; d_gene: TRBD1; v_gene: TRBV9; CDR3aa: CASSVGTGFATNEKLFF; CDR3nt: TGTGCCAGCAGCGTAGGGACAGGGTTTGCAACTAATGAAAAACTGTTTTTT
j_gene: TRBJ1-5; abundance: few; d_gene: -; v_gene: TRBV11-2; CDR3aa: CASSLDRSGPQHF; CDR3nt: TGTGCCAGCAGCTTAGATCGGAGTGGGCCCCAGCATTTT
j_gene: TRBJ2-3; abundance: -; d_gene: -; v_gene: TRBV6-5; CDR3aa: CASSTWLANTDTQYF; CDR3nt: TGTGCCAGCAGTACGTGGCTAGCGAATACAGATACGCAGTATTTT
j_gene: TRBJ1-2; abundance: -; d_gene: TRBD1; v_gene: TRBV5-5; CDR3aa: CASSLNRGQFYGYTF; CDR3nt: TGTGCCAGCAGCTTGAACAGGGGGCAATTTTATGGCTACACCTTC
j_gene: TRBJ1-2; abundance: -; d_gene: TRBD1; v_gene: TRBV6-5; CDR3aa: CASRQGNYGYTF; CDR3nt: TGTGCCAGCAGACAGGGGAACTATGGCTACACCTTC
j_gene: TRBJ1-1; abundance: -; d_gene: -; v_gene: TRBV6-1; CDR3aa: CASSEVTDTEAFF; CDR3nt: TGTGCCAGCAGTGAAGTCACAGACACTGAAGCTTTCTTT
j_gene: TRBJ1-4; abundance: -; d_gene: -; v_gene: TRBV28; CDR3aa: CASNFVQDEKLFF; CDR3nt: TGTGCCAGCAATTTTGTACAGGATGAAAAACTGTTTTTT
j_gene: TRBJ2-2; abundance: -; d_gene: TRBD1; v_gene: TRBV6-5; CDR3aa: CASRGQGALVGELFF; CDR3nt: TGTGCCAGCAGGGGACAGGGGGCGCTGGTCGGGGAGCTGTTTTTT
j_gene: TRBJ1-2; abundance: -; d_gene: TRBD1; v_gene: TRBV6-5; CDR3aa: CASSITGERGYTF; CDR3nt: TGTGCCAGCAGTATTACAGGGGAGCGTGGCTACACCTTC
j_gene: TRBJ2-1; abundance: -; d_gene: -; v_gene: TRBV29-1; CDR3aa: CSVEVDPSSYNEQFF; CDR3nt: TGCAGCGTTGAAGTCGACCCTAGCTCCTACAATGAGCAGTTCTTC
j_gene: TRBJ1-2; abundance: -; d_gene: -; v_gene: TRBV7-3; CDR3aa: CASSSNQGSYGYTF; CDR3nt: TGTGCCAGCAGCTCGAATCAGGGAAGCTATGGCTACACCTTC
j_gene: TRBJ1-4; abundance: -; d_gene: -; v_gene: TRBV29-1; CDR3aa: CSVVRNEKLFF; CDR3nt: TGCAGCGTTGTTAGAAATGAAAAACTGTTTTTT
j_gene: TRBJ1-4; abundance: -; d_gene: TRBD1; v_gene: TRBV29-1; CDR3aa: CSARTGNNEKLFF; CDR3nt: TGCAGCGCTAGGACAGGGAATAATGAAAAACTGTTTTTT
j_gene: TRBJ2-7; abundance: -; d_gene: -; v_gene: TRBV30; CDR3aa: CAWSGQGGRQYF; CDR3nt: TGTGCCTGGAGTGGACAGGGAGGTCGGCAGTACTTC
j_gene: TRBJ1-1; abundance: once; d_gene: -; v_gene: TRBV9; CDR3aa: CASSVLGSRDEAFF; CDR3nt: TGTGCCAGCAGCGTTCTAGGTTCGCGGGATGAAGCTTTCTTT
j_gene: TRBJ1-6; abundance: -; d_gene: TRBD1; v_gene: TRBV9; CDR3aa: CASSVGPGGYDSPLHF; CDR3nt: TGTGCCAGCAGCGTAGGTCCAGGGGGCTACGATTCACCCCTCCACTTT
j_gene: TRBJ2-5; abundance: -; d_gene: TRBD2; v_gene: TRBV4-2; CDR3aa: CASSQMGGTTGLAGQETQYF; CDR3nt: TGTGCCAGCAGCCAAATGGGAGGGACGACTGGGCTAGCGGGCCAAGAGACCCAGTACTTC
j_gene: TRBJ2-7; abundance: -; d_gene: TRBD2; v_gene: TRBV5-1; CDR3aa: CASSLAASGGYEQYF; CDR3nt: TGCGCCAGCAGCTTGGCCGCTAGCGGGGGCTACGAGCAGTACTTC
j_gene: TRBJ2-6; abundance: -; d_gene: -; v_gene: TRBV3-1/TRBV3-2; CDR3aa: CASSLPLVGGSGANVLTF; CDR3nt: TGTGCCAGCAGCCTCCCCCTGGTGGGGGGTTCTGGGGCCAACGTCCTGACTTTC
j_gene: TRBJ1-2; abundance: -; d_gene: TRBD1; v_gene: TRBV5-6; CDR3aa: CASSLTRTGATNDGYTF; CDR3nt: TGTGCCAGCAGCCTAACCCGGACAGGGGCCACAAATGATGGCTACACCTTC
j_gene: TRBJ1-2; abundance: -; d_gene: TRBD1; v_gene: TRBV12-3/TRBV12-4; CDR3aa: CASSLARQGGYTF; CDR3nt: TGTGCCAGCAGTTTAGCCCGACAGGGTGGCTACACCTTC
j_gene: TRBJ1-5; abundance: once; d_gene: -; v_gene: TRBV19; CDR3aa: CASSPGHLTSNQPQHF; CDR3nt: TGTGCCAGTAGTCCGGGACACTTGACTAGCAATCAGCCCCAGCATTTT
j_gene: TRBJ2-6; abundance: once; d_gene: -; v_gene: TRBV27; CDR3aa: CASSPLVGGLGGANVLTF; CDR3nt: TGTGCCAGCAGTCCCTTAGTGGGGGGGCTAGGAGGGGCCAACGTCCTGACTTTC
j_gene: TRBJ2-5; abundance: -; d_gene: -; v_gene: TRBV7-9; CDR3aa: CASSRPSEGETQYF; CDR3nt: TGTGCCAGCAGCCGGCCATCGGAGGGGGAGACCCAGTACTTC
j_gene: TRBJ2-7; abundance: -; d_gene: TRBD2; v_gene: TRBV6-2/TRBV6-3; CDR3aa: CASSSGTSLRSYEQYF; CDR3nt: TGTGCCAGCAGTTCCGGGACTAGTCTTAGGTCCTACGAGCAGTACTTC
j_gene: TRBJ2-5; abundance: -; d_gene: -; v_gene: TRBV7-2; CDR3aa: CASSLDVQFTTQYF; CDR3nt: TGTGCCAGCAGCTTAGACGTACAGTTCACGACCCAGTACTTC
j_gene: TRBJ2-3; abundance: once; d_gene: -; v_gene: TRBV12-5; CDR3aa: CASGPPAGTDTQYF; CDR3nt: TGTGCTAGTGGTCCCCCCGCGGGCACAGATACGCAGTATTTT
j_gene: TRBJ2-3; abundance: few; d_gene: TRBD1; v_gene: TRBV4-1; CDR3aa: CASSPELGQGANTQYF; CDR3nt: TGCGCCAGCAGCCCCGAGTTGGGACAGGGGGCTAATACGCAGTATTTT
j_gene: TRBJ1-6; abundance: once; d_gene: TRBD1; v_gene: TRBV27; CDR3aa: CASSLSLGSRGNSPLHF; CDR3nt: TGTGCCAGCAGTTTATCGTTGGGGAGCAGGGGGAACTCACCCCTCCACTTT
j_gene: TRBJ2-5; abundance: -; d_gene: TRBD1; v_gene: TRBV2; CDR3aa: CASRTGGYETQYF; CDR3nt: TGTGCCAGCAGAACAGGGGGTTATGAGACCCAGTACTTC
j_gene: TRBJ2-1; abundance: -; d_gene: TRBD2; v_gene: TRBV6-4; CDR3aa: CASSQRGGGSYNEQFF; CDR3nt: TGTGCCAGCAGCCAAAGGGGCGGGGGGTCGTACAATGAGCAGTTCTTC
j_gene: TRBJ1-5; abundance: -; d_gene: -; v_gene: TRBV28; CDR3aa: CASSSQGSSSNQPQHF; CDR3nt: TGTGCCAGCAGTTCACAGGGAAGCTCCAGCAATCAGCCCCAGCATTTT
j_gene: TRBJ2-5; abundance: -; d_gene: -; v_gene: TRBV7-2; CDR3aa: CASSLLETQYF; CDR3nt: TGTGCCAGCAGCTTACTGGAGACCCAGTACTTC